This TCR beta chain derives from a study of blood T cell repertoires in COVID-19. Across the study: Acute-phase and convalescent COVID-19 samples originated in the United States, Italy and Spain. T cells, B-cell-depleted T cells, or PBMCs provided the cDNA or gDNA that served as material.

Profiled with immunoSEQ multiplex PCR; TCRdb holds only in-frame clones, not every one. This table holds fewer than 70,000 clones, roughly 89% found once. This CDR3 comprises 15 residues. V was trimmed by 7 bases and J by 1 base, leaving 16 bases between them. CDR1 is SEHNR and CDR2 is FQNEAQ in the germline V gene (reference sequence). This clonotype was sampled from a man over 45 with active COVID-19. The rearrangement links TRBV7-9 to TRBJ1-1; a weak D match, TRBD1 (5 bases). Material: peripheral blood. CDR3: CASTSLGGSNTEAFF. The CDR3 DNA reads as TGTGCCAGCACCTCCCTGGGGGGATCGAACACTGAAGCTTTCTTT. The full variable domain, its missing parts supplied by reference TRBV7-9 and TRBJ1-1, is DTGVSQNPRHKITKRGQNVTFRCDPISEHNRLYWYRQTLGQGPEFLTYFQNEAQLEKSRLLSDRFSAERPKGSFSTLEIQRTEQGDSAMYLCASTSLGGSNTEAFFGQGTRLTVV.